The clone carrying this TCR beta chain was detected ten times or more. Its antigen is unidentified. The sample comes from a study of T cells in Graves' hyperthyroidism and ophthalmopathy. Study results and limitations: Ophthalmopathy was told apart from stable hyperthyroidism by a 13 V-J model. The blood repertoire included most of the expanded thyroid clonotypes above 0.001.

Uncontrolled infection, other autoimmune disease, pregnancy or lactation disqualified patients from enrolment. The diagnostic basis comprised clinical symptoms, serum thyroxine and TRAb, thyroid ultrasound and orbital computed tomography. This CDR3 spans 14 amino acids. Germline-derived CDR1 and CDR2 are WNHNN and SYGVQD (reference sequence). V was shortened by 4 bases and J by 2 bases, with 12 bases between the two germline ends. There were TCR beta CDR3 regions amplified from RNA transcripts. In the first-round RT-PCR of the TCR CDR3, the HTBI primer set was used. TCRdb itself ran the multiplex PCR reads through MiXCR, one entry per CDR3 protein. The table includes about 510,000 distinct CDR3 sequences, 12% to 15% detected once.

The V call is TRBV10-1, the J call TRBJ2-7; the D gene is possibly TRBD1 (5 bases). Sequenced sample: blood. The origin of this receptor is a woman in her thirties or forties with Graves' hyperthyroidism. CDR3: CASSGGKGTYEQYF. DNA of the CDR3: TGCGCCAGCAGTGGTGGCAAGGGGACCTACGAGCAGTACTTC.